Included here is one T cell receptor (beta chain) sequence, with context. The antigen remains undetermined. The assay was immunoSEQ multiplex PCR, and TCRdb's table has in-frame clones only and misses some. Of under 600,000 clones in the sample, 98% were seen once. Naivety among CD8 cells was defined by CD45RO negativity and positive CCR7 selection, thereby excluding terminally differentiated effector memory CD45RA+ cells. Study donors comprised healthy, HIV-negative adults devoid of recent acute infection or vaccination. This CDR3 region has 15 residues. The V and J ends lost 0 bases and 3 bases respectively, with 10 bases between them. The germline V gene has CDR1 SGDLS and CDR2 YYNGEE. The data are from a study of shared clonotypes between healthy human individuals. Study-level background: CD4 naive and memory got three plates each, CD8 naive two, CD8 memory one. Study-wide findings and caveats: In this cohort, only blood was sampled, and tissue repertoires likely differ. The diversity represented, both genetic and in exposure history, was limited by few donors.

The specimen sequenced was naive CD8+ T cells sorted from blood. This sequence originates from a man in his thirties or forties in good health. The V gene is TRBV9, the J gene TRBJ1-5, with D unresolved. CDR3: CASSVGVQSNQPQHF. DNA for the CDR3: TGTGCCAGCAGCGTAGGTGTGCAGTCCAATCAGCCCCAGCATTTT. The full variable domain, rest sourced from reference TRBV9 and TRBJ1-5, is DSGVTQTPKHLITATGQRVTLRCSPRSGDLSVYWYQQSLDQGLQFLIQYYNGEERAKGNILERFSAQQFPDLHSELNLSSLELGDSALYFCASSVGVQSNQPQHFGDGTRLSIL.